Many counts were recorded for the clone carrying this T cell receptor (beta chain). Its antigen remains unidentified. The time point is: persistent/refractory GD, antithyroid drugs over 5 years with positive TRAb. With RNA extracted from PBMCs as input, the TCR library was made. EDTA tubes received approximately 9.8 milliliters of drawn peripheral blood. This specimen comes from a study of regulatory T cells in long-lasting Graves disease. TCR beta libraries were built with iRepertoire HTBI primers and Arm-PCR of CDR3 regions. Authors' methods: Spanning all samples, the identified segments comprised about 62 TRBV and over 13 TRBJ. One entry per CDR3 protein, called by TCRdb with MiXCR from the multiplex PCR reads. It is TCRdb's table, rather than the study itself, that gives the V and J calls and clone size. The table shows about 470,000 distinct CDR3 sequences, with under 25% occurring only once. Study results and caveats: Newly diagnosed patients had higher TCR diversity than persistent Graves' patients did.

Specimen: peripheral blood mononuclear cells (PBMCs), collected when the disease was refractory, from a patient treated with antithyroid drugs. The TCR comes from a female donor with Graves disease.

This chain's CDR3 is CATSRDQLRGETQYF. CDR3 nucleotide sequence: TGTGCCACCAGCAGAGATCAACTTAGAGGGGAGACCCAGTACTTC. The gene calls are TRBV15 and TRBJ2-5, with a possible D match to TRBD2 (5 bases). CDR1 is LNHNV, CDR2 YYDKDF, per germline (reference sequence). Trimming took 0 bases from V and 5 from J, leaving 13 bases between them. The CDR3 spans 15 residues.